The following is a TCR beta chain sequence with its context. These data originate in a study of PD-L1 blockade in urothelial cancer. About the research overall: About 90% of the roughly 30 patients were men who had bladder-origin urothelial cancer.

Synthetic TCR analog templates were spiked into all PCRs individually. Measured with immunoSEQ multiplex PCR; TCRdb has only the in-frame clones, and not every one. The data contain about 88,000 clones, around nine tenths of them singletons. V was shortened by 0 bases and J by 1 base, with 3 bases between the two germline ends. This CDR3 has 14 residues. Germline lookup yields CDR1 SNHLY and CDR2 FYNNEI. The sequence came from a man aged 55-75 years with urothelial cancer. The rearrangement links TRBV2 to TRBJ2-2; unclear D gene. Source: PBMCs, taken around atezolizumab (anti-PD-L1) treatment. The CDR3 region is CASSEARNTGELFF. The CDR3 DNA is TGTGCCAGCAGTGAAGCCCGGAACACCGGGGAGCTGTTTTTT.